This T cell receptor (beta chain) emerged from a study of cytomegalovirus exposure and HLA in healthy donors. In its sample, this clone was seen a few times. The repertoire was sequenced with immunoSEQ multiplex PCR; TCRdb's copy has only in-frame clones and lacks some. The sample has about 160,000 clones; about 90% are singletons. The sequenced material came from PBMCs. The origin of this receptor is a man between 18 and 29 years old in good health and CMV-seropositive.

CDR3 nucleotides: TGTGCCAGCAGTTGGTCGGGGGACAGAAACACCGGGGAGCTGTTTTTT. It translates to CASSWSGDRNTGELFF. The chain employs TRBV6-5 and TRBJ2-2; D is perhaps TRBD1 (7 bases). Trimming shortened V by 4 bases and J by 2 bases, and 14 bases separated the two germline ends. In germline, CDR1 is MNHEY, CDR2 SVGAGI. The CDR3 is made up of 16 amino acids.